The clone carrying this TCR beta chain occurred a few times. This sample was included in a study of identical twins. TCRdb used MiXCR to reprocess the 5' RACE reads, holding one entry per CDR3 protein. The data hold approximately 300,000 distinct CDR3 sequences, with 8.5% to 9.5% observed a single time. Trimming removed 5 bases from V and 12 bases from J, with 10 bases in between. Germline values: CDR1 KGHDR, CDR2 SFDVKD. The length of the CDR3 is 11 residues. The same data also went into a second study, on yellow fever vaccine responses in identical twins. That paper states: The T cell response to vaccination in identical twins was reportedly partly convergent and partly personalized.

What was sequenced was CD8+ T cells sorted from blood. The TCR comes from a woman between 18 and 29 years old in good health. The rearrangement links TRBV24-1 to TRBJ2-1, with D perhaps matching TRBD2 (6 bases). Here the CDR3 reads CATSAGDGQFF. CDR3 sequence (DNA): TGTGCCACCAGTGCGGGGGATGGGCAGTTCTTC.